The entry that follows covers one T cell receptor beta chain sequence. No antigen is known for it. This CDR3 contains 10 residues. Per germline, CDR1 SQVTM and CDR2 ANQGSEA. Deletions cut 7 bases from V and 2 bases from J, with 6 bases between. The sample originates from a study of cytomegalovirus exposure and HLA in healthy donors. Study observations and caveats: It was 150 or so TCR beta chains that were listed as cytomegalovirus-associated. CMV serostatus stood as the only immune exposure information on hand. It is likely that the observed cluster of highly shared sequence variants was a sequencing artifact.

PCR involved 60 Vbeta and 13 Jbeta primers. Sequenced by immunoSEQ multiplex PCR; TCRdb stores in-frame clones only, minus some. The table has approximately 180,000 clones, over 70% seen once. The V gene is TRBV29-1, the J gene TRBJ2-7, with a tentative D call TRBD1 (5 bases). This receptor was taken from a young man in good health and CMV-seropositive. Sequencing used PBMCs. The CDR3 DNA sequence: TGCAGCGGGGGCACCTACGAGCAGTACTTC. It codes for CSGGTYEQYF.